Presented here are 2 T cell receptor beta chains from one specimen sequenced in a study of immune evolution from preneoplasia to lung adenocarcinoma. TCRdb's copy holds only in-frame clones and misses some; the assay was immunoSEQ multiplex PCR. Among 35,000 or so clones listed, under 85% were seen once. Sequenced input: FFPE invasive lung adenocarcinoma tissue. The receptors stem from a person aged 55 to 75 with lung adenocarcinoma.

The chain uses TRBV30 and TRBJ2-5; D is unclear. There are 13 residues in the CDR3. The V and J ends lost 0 bases and 5 bases respectively, with 10 bases between them. The germline V gene has CDR1 GTSNPN and CDR2 SVGIG (reference sequence). This CDR3 is CAWSVQGRETQYF. The CDR3 nucleotides are TGTGCCTGGAGTGTACAAGGGCGGGAGACCCAGTACTTC.

This chain connects TRBV7-2 to TRBJ1-1; a possible D gene is TRBD1 (5 bases). Trimming cost V 2 bases and J 0 bases, with 7 bases left between them. This CDR3 spans 14 amino acids. Germline V lookup: CDR1 SGHTA, CDR2 FQGNSA. CDR3 sequence reads: CASSLWGMNTEAFF. The CDR3 bases are TGTGCCAGCAGCTTATGGGGCATGAACACTGAAGCTTTCTTT.